This T cell receptor beta chain is drawn from a study of T cell responses to AZD1222 COVID-19 vaccine. Trimming took 6 bases from V and 4 from J; bases not matched to a gene: 8. The CDR3 is 13 residues long. Germline CDR1 and CDR2: SQVTM and ANQGSEA. TCRdb's copy holds only in-frame clones and misses some; the assay was immunoSEQ multiplex PCR. The repertoire includes tens of thousands of clones, 85% to 90% of them detected once, and approximately 10% sits in the top ten. Study outcomes and limitations: As reported, nearly half of all spike-specific TCRs target variant regions that are unmutated. An increase in Spike-specific TCR breadth and depth was observed after two AZD1222 doses. Spike regions recognized by vaccine-associated CD4 TCRs spanned the protein, led by 160-218 and 743-854.

Combined were second doses at about 4 or about 12 weeks. Comments on this clone: Antigen: not known.

The TCR was taken from an adult who received the AZD1222 COVID-19 vaccine. The chain uses TRBV29-1 and TRBJ1-2, with 7 nucleotides matching TRBD1. The sequencing here drew on peripheral blood, taken 28 days after the second AZD1222 dose. CDR3 sequence: CSVATGQVYGYTF. The CDR3 bases are TGCAGCGTCGCGACAGGGCAGGTCTATGGCTACACCTTC.